This TCR beta chain comes out of a study of shared clonotypes between healthy human individuals. Whole-study context: There were three CD4 naive, three CD4 memory, two CD8 naive and one CD8 memory plates per donor. Whole-study findings and limits: A reduction in generation probabilities was seen for non-shared clonotypes relative to those shared by all four donors.

Per the original data handling: Junction-only sequences without quality scores were provided by ImmunoSEQ, so filtering was different. The assay was immunoSEQ multiplex PCR, and TCRdb's table has in-frame clones only and misses some. Clone size and the V and J calls come from that table; the DNA yielded D and trimming. The table records 1.4 million or so clones, about 98.5% of them present only once. This CDR3 contains 12 residues. Losses at the gene ends were 10 bases for V and 2 bases for J; bases not matched to a gene: 5. Germline CDR1 is ENHRY and CDR2 is SYGVKD. About this clone itself: What it recognizes is unknown.

The CD4+ fraction was divided into a CD45RA+ naive subset and a CD45RA-negative memory subset. The chain joins TRBV10-3 to TRBJ2-7, with 7 bases fitting TRBD1. The sample consisted of naive CD4+ T cells sorted from blood. Documented subset: CD45RA+ positively selected. This receptor was taken from a man aged 30 to 45 in good health. CDR3 protein: CATTGETYEQYF. DNA of the CDR3: TGTGCCACCACAGGGGAAACCTACGAGCAGTACTTC.